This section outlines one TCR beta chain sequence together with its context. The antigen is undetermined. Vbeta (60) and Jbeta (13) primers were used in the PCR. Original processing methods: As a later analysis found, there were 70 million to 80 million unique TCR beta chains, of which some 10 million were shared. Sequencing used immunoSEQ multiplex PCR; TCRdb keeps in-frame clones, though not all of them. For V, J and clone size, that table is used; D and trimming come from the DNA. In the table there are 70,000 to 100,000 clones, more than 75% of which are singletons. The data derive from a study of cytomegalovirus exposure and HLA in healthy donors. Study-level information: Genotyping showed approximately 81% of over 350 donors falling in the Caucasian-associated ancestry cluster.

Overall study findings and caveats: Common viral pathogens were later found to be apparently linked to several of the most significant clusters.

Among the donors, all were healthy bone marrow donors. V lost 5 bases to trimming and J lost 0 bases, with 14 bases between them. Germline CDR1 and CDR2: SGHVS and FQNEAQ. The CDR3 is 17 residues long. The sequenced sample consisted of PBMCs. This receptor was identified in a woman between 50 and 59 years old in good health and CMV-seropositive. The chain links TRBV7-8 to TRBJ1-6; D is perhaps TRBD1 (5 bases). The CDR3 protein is CASSPGRGSSYNSPLHF. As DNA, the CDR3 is TGTGCCAGCAGCCCAGGCCGGGGGAGCTCCTATAATTCACCCCTCCACTTT.